This TCR beta chain was obtained from a study of shared clonotypes between healthy human individuals. CD45RO-negative, CCR7-selected cells formed the naive CD8 fraction, which excluded terminally differentiated effector memory CD45RA+ cells. Measured with immunoSEQ multiplex PCR; TCRdb has only the in-frame clones, and not every one. The data show 550,000 to 600,000 clones, 95% to 98% seen once. What was sequenced was naive CD8+ T cells sorted from blood. The clonotype was recovered from a man between 25 and 39 years old in good health.

CDR3 protein: CSVAKGVSGANVLTF. The CDR3 DNA reads TGCAGCGTTGCCAAAGGGGTGTCTGGGGCCAACGTCCTGACTTTC. V usage is TRBV29-1 and J usage is TRBJ2-6, with D possibly being TRBD1 (5 bases). This CDR3 contains 15 residues. Between the trimmed V and J ends, which lost 4 bases and 1 base, there was a span of 11 bases. Germline V gives CDR1 SQVTM, CDR2 ANQGSEA.